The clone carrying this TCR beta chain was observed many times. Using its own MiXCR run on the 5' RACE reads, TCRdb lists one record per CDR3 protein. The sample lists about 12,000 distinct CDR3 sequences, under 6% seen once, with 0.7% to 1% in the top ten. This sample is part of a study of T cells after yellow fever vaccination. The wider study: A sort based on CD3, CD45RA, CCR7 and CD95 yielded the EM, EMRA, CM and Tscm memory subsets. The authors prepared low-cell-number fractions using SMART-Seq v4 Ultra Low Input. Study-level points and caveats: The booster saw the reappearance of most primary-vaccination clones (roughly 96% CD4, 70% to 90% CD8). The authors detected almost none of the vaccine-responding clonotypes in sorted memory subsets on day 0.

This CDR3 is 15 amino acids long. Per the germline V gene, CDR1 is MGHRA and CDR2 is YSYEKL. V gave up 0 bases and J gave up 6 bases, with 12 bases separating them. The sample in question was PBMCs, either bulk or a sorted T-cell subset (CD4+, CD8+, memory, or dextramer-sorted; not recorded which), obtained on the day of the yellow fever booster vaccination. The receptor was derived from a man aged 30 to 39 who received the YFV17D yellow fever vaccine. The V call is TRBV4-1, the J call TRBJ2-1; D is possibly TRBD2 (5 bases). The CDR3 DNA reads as TGCGCCAGCAGCCAAGAAGGGCTAGCTCTCAATGAGCAGTTCTTC. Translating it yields CASSQEGLALNEQFF.